This T cell receptor beta chain was documented in a study of graft-versus-host responses after intestinal transplantation. This clone was detected only a few times. Antigen unknown. Germline V gene data show CDR1 as SGHRS and CDR2 as YFSETQ. The V and J ends lost 4 bases and 2 bases respectively, with 12 bases between them. The CDR3 length is 14 residues. TCRdb's copy holds only in-frame clones and misses some; the assay was immunoSEQ multiplex PCR. Among approximately 100,000 clones listed, less than 90% were seen once. This TCR was recovered from a human donor who received an intestinal transplant. Sequencing used unstimulated CD4+ T cells sorted from spleen or lymph node cells, obtained before intestinal transplant. V is TRBV5-1 and J is TRBJ2-5; D uncertain. The CDR3 coding sequence is TGCGCCAGCAGCCCCTGGGTAGGGCAAGAGACCCAGTACTTC. Amino acids: CASSPWVGQETQYF. The complete variable domain, with remaining parts taken from reference TRBV5-1 and TRBJ2-5, reads KAGVTQTPRYLIKTRGQQVTLSCSPISGHRSVSWYQQTPGQGLQFLFEYFSETQRNKGNFPGRFSGRQFSNSRSEMNVSTLELGDSALYLCASSPWVGQETQYFGPGTRLLVL.